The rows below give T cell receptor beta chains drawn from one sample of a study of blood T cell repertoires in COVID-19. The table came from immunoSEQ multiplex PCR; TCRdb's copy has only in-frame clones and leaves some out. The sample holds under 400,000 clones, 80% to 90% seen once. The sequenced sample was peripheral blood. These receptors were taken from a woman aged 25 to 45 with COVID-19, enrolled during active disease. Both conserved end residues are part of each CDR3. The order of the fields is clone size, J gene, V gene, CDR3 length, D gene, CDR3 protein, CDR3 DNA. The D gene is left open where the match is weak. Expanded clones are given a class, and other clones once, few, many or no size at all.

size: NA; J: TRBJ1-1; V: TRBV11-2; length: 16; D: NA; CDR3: CASSLDAGVRNTEAFF; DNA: TGTGCCAGCAGCTTAGATGCGGGGGTCAGGAACACTGAAGCTTTCTTT
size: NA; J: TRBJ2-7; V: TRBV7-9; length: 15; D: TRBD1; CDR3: CASSLSRQGNFEQYF; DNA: TGTGCCAGCAGCTTATCTCGACAGGGAAATTTCGAGCAGTACTTC
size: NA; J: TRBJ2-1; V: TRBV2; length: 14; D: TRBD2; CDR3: CASMAGGGYNEQFF; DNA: TGTGCCAGCATGGCGGGAGGGGGTTACAATGAGCAGTTCTTC
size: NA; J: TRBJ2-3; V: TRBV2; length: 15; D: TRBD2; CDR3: CASSISGSAADTQYF; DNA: TGTGCCAGCAGTATAAGCGGGAGTGCCGCAGATACGCAGTATTTT
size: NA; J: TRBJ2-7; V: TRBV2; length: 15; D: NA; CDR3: CASSENEGVTYEQYF; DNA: TGTGCCAGCAGTGAAAACGAGGGGGTAACCTACGAGCAGTACTTC
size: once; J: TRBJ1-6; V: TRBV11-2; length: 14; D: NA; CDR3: CASSEGGHYSPLHF; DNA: TGTGCCAGCAGCGAAGGGGGTCATTATTCACCCCTCCACTTT
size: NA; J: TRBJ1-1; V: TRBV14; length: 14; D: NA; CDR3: CASSQVGGGTEAFF; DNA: TGTGCCAGCAGCCAAGTGGGAGGGGGCACTGAAGCTTTCTTT
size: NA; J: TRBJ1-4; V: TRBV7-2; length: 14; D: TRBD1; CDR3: CASSSGQGEEKLFF; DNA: TGTGCCAGCAGCTCGGGACAGGGGGAAGAAAAACTGTTTTTT
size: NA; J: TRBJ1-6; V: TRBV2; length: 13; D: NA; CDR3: CASKQDTNSPLHF; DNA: TGTGCCAGCAAACAGGACACAAATTCACCCCTCCACTTT
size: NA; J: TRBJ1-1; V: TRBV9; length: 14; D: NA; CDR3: CASSVVQGHTEAFF; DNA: TGTGCCAGCAGCGTAGTTCAGGGGCACACTGAAGCTTTCTTT
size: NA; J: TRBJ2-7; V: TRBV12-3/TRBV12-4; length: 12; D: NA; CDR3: CASSFRGFEQYF; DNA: TGTGCCAGCAGTTTTCGGGGGTTCGAGCAGTACTTC
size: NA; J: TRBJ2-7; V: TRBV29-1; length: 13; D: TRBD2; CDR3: CSVVAGGAYEQYF; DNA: TGCAGCGTTGTTGCGGGAGGTGCCTACGAGCAGTACTTC
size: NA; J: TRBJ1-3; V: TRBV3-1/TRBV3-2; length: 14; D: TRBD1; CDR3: CASSQGRGRNTIYF; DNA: TGTGCCAGCAGCCAGGGCAGGGGGCGAAACACCATATATTTT
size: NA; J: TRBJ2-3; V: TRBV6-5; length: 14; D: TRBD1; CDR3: CASRQGASTDTQYF; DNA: TGTGCCAGTCGACAGGGGGCGAGCACAGATACGCAGTATTTT
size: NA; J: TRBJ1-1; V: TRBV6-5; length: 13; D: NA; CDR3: CASSITGNTEAFF; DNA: TGTGCCAGCAGTATCACAGGGAACACTGAAGCTTTCTTT
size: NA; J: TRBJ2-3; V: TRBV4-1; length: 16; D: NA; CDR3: CASSQPRAGGTDTQYF; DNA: TGCGCCAGCAGCCAACCAAGAGCAGGGGGCACAGATACGCAGTATTTT
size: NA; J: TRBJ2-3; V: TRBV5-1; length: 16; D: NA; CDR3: CASSLAGGVGTDTQYF; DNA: TGCGCCAGCAGCTTGGCCGGGGGAGTTGGCACAGATACGCAGTATTTT
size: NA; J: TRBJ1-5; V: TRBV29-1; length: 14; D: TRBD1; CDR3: CSASGQGDNQPQHF; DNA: TGCAGCGCCTCGGGACAGGGAGACAATCAGCCCCAGCATTTT